The rows below give T cell receptor beta chains drawn from one sample of a study of cytomegalovirus exposure and HLA in healthy donors. Repertoires were generated with immunoSEQ multiplex PCR, while TCRdb's copy carries only in-frame clones and drops some. The repertoire holds approximately 190,000 clones, with more than 75% as singletons. The sequenced material came from PBMCs. The receptors shown here come from a man aged 40-50 years in good health and CMV-seropositive. Both conserved end residues are part of each CDR3. D genes are given only for firm matches. Where a row states a size, it is once, few, many or the class of an expanded clone; other rows omit it.

size: NA; length: 15; D: NA; J: TRBJ1-6; V: TRBV6-5; DNA: TGTGCCAGCAGTCCACCTGGGACTTCTAATTCACCCCTCCACTTT; CDR3: CASSPPGTSNSPLHF
size: NA; length: 13; D: NA; J: TRBJ1-1; V: TRBV2; DNA: TGTGCCAGCAGCTCCTTCAGGGAGGCTGAAGCTTTCTTT; CDR3: CASSSFREAEAFF
size: NA; length: 14; D: TRBD1; J: TRBJ1-1; V: TRBV6-5; DNA: TGTGCCAGCAGTTACTCTCCAGGGGGCACTGAAGCTTTCTTT; CDR3: CASSYSPGGTEAFF
size: NA; length: 12; D: TRBD1; J: TRBJ2-3; V: TRBV4-1; DNA: TGCGCCAGGAGTAACAGGGGAGATACGCAGTATTTT; CDR3: CARSNRGDTQYF
size: NA; length: 13; D: NA; J: TRBJ2-7; V: TRBV28; DNA: TGTGCCAGCAGTTTCAAGCAGGGCTACGAGCAGTACTTC; CDR3: CASSFKQGYEQYF
size: NA; length: 14; D: NA; J: TRBJ2-3; V: TRBV7-9; DNA: TGTGCCAGCAGCTTCGGGAAATTCACAGATACGCAGTATTTT; CDR3: CASSFGKFTDTQYF
size: NA; length: 15; D: TRBD2; J: TRBJ2-2; V: TRBV30; DNA: TGTGCCTGGACGGGACTAGCGGCAAACACCGGGGAGCTGTTTTTT; CDR3: CAWTGLAANTGELFF
size: NA; length: 14; D: NA; J: TRBJ1-2; V: TRBV7-2; DNA: TGTGCCAGCAGCCACGGGTCGATGAGCTATGGCTACACCTTC; CDR3: CASSHGSMSYGYTF
size: NA; length: 14; D: NA; J: TRBJ1-4; V: TRBV6-6; DNA: TGTGCCAGCACCTGGGCCGGAACTAATGAAAAACTGTTTTTT; CDR3: CASTWAGTNEKLFF
size: NA; length: 13; D: NA; J: TRBJ2-3; V: TRBV5-1; DNA: TGCGCCAGCAGCGACACAGGCGCAGATACGCAGTATTTT; CDR3: CASSDTGADTQYF
size: NA; length: 19; D: TRBD1; J: TRBJ2-1; V: TRBV5-4; DNA: TGTGCCAGCAGCAAGGGACAGGGGGAGAGCGGGAGAGCCTACAATGAGCAGTTCTTC; CDR3: CASSKGQGESGRAYNEQFF
size: NA; length: 16; D: NA; J: TRBJ1-5; V: TRBV10-3; DNA: TGTGCCATCAGTGAGGCTACTGGACGGACAGATCAGCCCCAGCATTTT; CDR3: CAISEATGRTDQPQHF
size: NA; length: 13; D: NA; J: TRBJ2-1; V: TRBV6-5; DNA: TGTGCCAGCAGCCCTAAGGTAGCGTATGAGCAGTTCTTC; CDR3: CASSPKVAYEQFF
size: NA; length: 12; D: NA; J: TRBJ2-1; V: TRBV27; DNA: TGTGCCAGCAGCCTTCGGGGAAGGGAGCAGTTCTTC; CDR3: CASSLRGREQFF
size: NA; length: 14; D: TRBD1; J: TRBJ2-7; V: TRBV5-6; DNA: TGTGCCAGCAGCTCCCTCCGGACAGGGCGCGAGCAGTACTTC; CDR3: CASSSLRTGREQYF
size: NA; length: 15; D: NA; J: TRBJ1-1; V: TRBV7-2; DNA: TGTGCCAGCAGCCTCTCTCCTACGCAGGGCACTGAAGCTTTCTTT; CDR3: CASSLSPTQGTEAFF
size: NA; length: 15; D: NA; J: TRBJ2-3; V: TRBV11-2; DNA: TGTGCCAGCAGCTTATTTGGCGGAACCACAGATACGCAGTATTTT; CDR3: CASSLFGGTTDTQYF
size: few; length: 14; D: TRBD1; J: TRBJ1-1; V: TRBV27; DNA: TGTGCCAGCAGCGGACAGGGGATCAACACTGAAGCTTTCTTT; CDR3: CASSGQGINTEAFF
size: NA; length: 15; D: NA; J: TRBJ1-4; V: TRBV4-1; DNA: TGCGCCAGCAGCCACCCAGGGATGGGTAATGAAAAACTGTTTTTT; CDR3: CASSHPGMGNEKLFF
size: few; length: 15; D: TRBD1; J: TRBJ1-3; V: TRBV28; DNA: TGTGCCAGCAGTTTCCCCGGACAGGGTGGGAACACCATATATTTT; CDR3: CASSFPGQGGNTIYF
size: NA; length: 14; D: TRBD1; J: TRBJ1-2; V: TRBV5-4; DNA: TGTGCCACCATGACAGGGGGCGCTGAGGGTGGCTACACCTTC; CDR3: CATMTGGAEGGYTF
size: NA; length: 15; D: TRBD2; J: TRBJ2-1; V: TRBV10-3; DNA: TGTGCCATCAGTTTAGCGGGAGATTTTTACAATGAGCAGTTCTTC; CDR3: CAISLAGDFYNEQFF
size: NA; length: 15; D: TRBD2; J: TRBJ2-3; V: TRBV11-2; DNA: TGTGCCAGCAGCTTAGAGGTCCTAGCGGGAGATACGCAGTATTTT; CDR3: CASSLEVLAGDTQYF
size: NA; length: 14; D: NA; J: TRBJ2-1; V: TRBV5-1; DNA: TGCGCCAGCAGCTTGGGACTACTAGACAATGAGCAGTTCTTC; CDR3: CASSLGLLDNEQFF
size: NA; length: 16; D: TRBD1; J: TRBJ1-5; V: TRBV10-3; DNA: TGTGCCATCAGTGAGGGGACAGGAAGTAGCAATCAGCCCCAGCATTTT; CDR3: CAISEGTGSSNQPQHF
size: NA; length: 15; D: NA; J: TRBJ2-5; V: TRBV2; DNA: TGTGCCAGCAATTCGGGGGGCCCTCCCCAAGAGACCCAGTACTTC; CDR3: CASNSGGPPQETQYF
size: NA; length: 14; D: NA; J: TRBJ2-2; V: TRBV13; DNA: TGTGCCAGCAGCTTTGGGCTGAACACCGGGGAGCTGTTTTTT; CDR3: CASSFGLNTGELFF
size: NA; length: 13; D: TRBD2; J: TRBJ2-7; V: TRBV2; DNA: TGTGCCAGCAAAGTGGGGGGGTTGAACGAGCAGTACTTC; CDR3: CASKVGGLNEQYF
size: NA; length: 14; D: TRBD1; J: TRBJ2-1; V: TRBV5-1; DNA: TGCGCCAGCAGCTTGAGGACAGGGTTGGATGAGCAGTTCTTC; CDR3: CASSLRTGLDEQFF
size: NA; length: 16; D: NA; J: TRBJ2-3; V: TRBV7-9; DNA: TGTGCCAGCAGCTTAGCGAGCGGGACAGGTCATGATACGCAGTATTTT; CDR3: CASSLASGTGHDTQYF
size: NA; length: 14; D: TRBD1; J: TRBJ1-4; V: TRBV28; DNA: TGTGCCAGCACCATGGGACAGTGGGGTGAAAAACTGTTTTTT; CDR3: CASTMGQWGEKLFF
size: NA; length: 12; D: NA; J: TRBJ2-7; V: TRBV28; DNA: TGTGCCAGCAGTTTCGGGTTCAACGAGCAGTACTTC; CDR3: CASSFGFNEQYF
size: few; length: 18; D: TRBD1; J: TRBJ2-6; V: TRBV7-9; DNA: TGTGCCAGCAGCTCCACGACAGGGTTTCTGGTTGGGGCCAACGTCCTGACTTTC; CDR3: CASSSTTGFLVGANVLTF
size: few; length: 14; D: NA; J: TRBJ2-7; V: TRBV4-1; DNA: TGCGCCAGCAGCCAAGGATCAGGGAGGTACGAGCAGTACTTC; CDR3: CASSQGSGRYEQYF
size: NA; length: 14; D: TRBD1; J: TRBJ2-7; V: TRBV18; DNA: TGTGCCAGCTCACAGGGGACAGTCTTCTACGAGCAGTACTTC; CDR3: CASSQGTVFYEQYF
size: NA; length: 15; D: TRBD1; J: TRBJ2-1; V: TRBV7-8; DNA: TGTGCCAGCAGCACTAAGCCGGACAGGGTTACTGAGCAGTTCTTC; CDR3: CASSTKPDRVTEQFF
size: NA; length: 16; D: NA; J: TRBJ2-5; V: TRBV18; DNA: TGTGCCAGCTCACCACAATCTAGCCCTAACCAAGAGACCCAGTACTTC; CDR3: CASSPQSSPNQETQYF
size: few; length: 16; D: TRBD2; J: TRBJ2-1; V: TRBV7-6; DNA: TGTGCCAGCAGCTTAGGTGCCAGCGGGGGGCCAGATGAGCAGTTCTTC; CDR3: CASSLGASGGPDEQFF
size: once; length: 14; D: NA; J: TRBJ2-5; V: TRBV29-1; DNA: TGCAGCGTTGTGTACGTCGCCCCGGGAGAGACCCAGTACTTC; CDR3: CSVVYVAPGETQYF
size: NA; length: 16; D: NA; J: TRBJ2-3; V: TRBV27; DNA: TGTGCCAGCAGTTTAGTCAGGAGGACTAGCACAGATACGCAGTATTTT; CDR3: CASSLVRRTSTDTQYF
size: NA; length: 15; D: NA; J: TRBJ1-1; V: TRBV7-2; DNA: TGTGCCAGCAGCTCCGCGGGGGGGCGGGGCACTGAAGCTTTCTTT; CDR3: CASSSAGGRGTEAFF
size: NA; length: 13; D: TRBD1; J: TRBJ1-2; V: TRBV4-1; DNA: TGCGCCAGCAGCGAACAGGGGGGGTATGGCTACACCTTC; CDR3: CASSEQGGYGYTF
size: NA; length: 16; D: NA; J: TRBJ2-2; V: TRBV7-2; DNA: TGTGCCAGCAGCTTATTTACTAGCCCAAACACCGGGGAGCTGTTTTTT; CDR3: CASSLFTSPNTGELFF
size: NA; length: 15; D: NA; J: TRBJ1-4; V: TRBV14; DNA: TGTGCCAGCAGCCAAGATGCGGGGAACAATGAAAAACTGTTTTTT; CDR3: CASSQDAGNNEKLFF
size: NA; length: 14; D: NA; J: TRBJ2-2; V: TRBV29-1; DNA: TGCAGCGTTGTCGGTAGCGAACGCACCGGGGAGCTGTTTTTT; CDR3: CSVVGSERTGELFF
size: NA; length: 15; D: NA; J: TRBJ1-5; V: TRBV5-5; DNA: TGTGCCAGCAGCTGGGGCAGCCAACCCAATCAGCCCCAGCATTTT; CDR3: CASSWGSQPNQPQHF
size: NA; length: 14; D: TRBD1; J: TRBJ1-1; V: TRBV19; DNA: TGTGCCAGTAGTAGTCGGACAGGGTCCACTGAAGCTTTCTTT; CDR3: CASSSRTGSTEAFF
size: few; length: 14; D: TRBD2; J: TRBJ2-7; V: TRBV19; DNA: TGTGCCAGTCAGGCCTCCGGGCGGGAGGGGAGTCGGTACTTC; CDR3: CASQASGREGSRYF
size: NA; length: 16; D: TRBD2; J: TRBJ2-1; V: TRBV5-4; DNA: TGTGCCAGCAGCTCTCTACTAGCGGGGGCCACGAATGAGCAGTTCTTC; CDR3: CASSSLLAGATNEQFF
size: NA; length: 12; D: NA; J: TRBJ1-2; V: TRBV28; DNA: TGTGCCAGCAGCCGAGGGAACTATGGCTACACCTTC; CDR3: CASSRGNYGYTF
size: NA; length: 13; D: TRBD1; J: TRBJ2-7; V: TRBV6-5; DNA: TGTGCCAGCAGTTGGGGGACAGGGTTCGAGCAGTACTTC; CDR3: CASSWGTGFEQYF
size: NA; length: 15; D: NA; J: TRBJ2-3; V: TRBV9; DNA: TGTGCCAGCAGCGTAGCTAGCAGTAGCACAGATACGCAGTATTTT; CDR3: CASSVASSSTDTQYF
size: NA; length: 17; D: NA; J: TRBJ1-3; V: TRBV18; DNA: TGTGCCAGCTCAGGAGCGGATCCTACTTTCTCTGGAAACACCATATATTTT; CDR3: CASSGADPTFSGNTIYF